The 21 T cell receptor beta chains given below trace back to one sample, sequenced in a study of CD8 T cells in Susac syndrome. The RNA input was roughly 0.45 to 1 ug, and it was reverse transcribed with random hexamers. MiXCR, run by TCRdb on the immunoSEQ multiplex PCR reads, gives a single entry per CDR3 protein. Of about 120,000 distinct CDR3 sequences listed, over 95% are singletons. The material sequenced was CD4+ T cells from PBMCs. Every receptor here comes from a human donor with Susac syndrome.

The gene calls are TRBV9 and TRBJ2-3; tentative D call: TRBD2 (6 bases). V lost 1 base to trimming and J lost 0 bases, with 12 bases between them. The CDR3 sequence is 16 residues long. CDR1 SGDLS and CDR2 YYNGEE come from the germline V gene. The CDR3: CASSVLGDSSTDTQYF. For the CDR3, the DNA is TGTGCCAGCAGCGTATTGGGGGACTCTAGCACAGATACGCAGTATTTT.

V is TRBV27 and J is TRBJ2-3; no definite D call. Germline CDR1 MNHEY, CDR2 SMNVEV (reference sequence). Deletions cut 5 bases from V and 0 bases from J, with 9 bases between. CDR3 size: 14 residues. Here the CDR3 reads CASSPHLSTDTQYF. Here the CDR3 DNA reads TGTGCCAGCAGTCCGCATCTAAGCACAGATACGCAGTATTTT.

V and J are TRBV15 and TRBJ2-5; D ambiguous. The V and J ends lost 5 bases and 0 bases respectively, with 7 bases between them. Germline CDR1 and CDR2: LNHNV and YYDKDF (reference sequence). The CDR3 is 13 amino acids. In nucleotides, the CDR3 is TGTGCCACCAGCGCAGTGTACCAAGAGACCCAGTACTTC. It encodes CATSAVYQETQYF. The full variable domain, its missing parts supplied by reference TRBV15 and TRBJ2-5, is DAMVIQNPRYQVTQFGKPVTLSCSQTLNHNVMYWYQQKSSQAPKLLFHYYDKDFNNEADTPDNFQSRRPNTSFCFLDIRSPGLGDTAMYLCATSAVYQETQYFGPGTRLLVL.

A single count supports this clonotype. The J gene is TRBJ2-5, the V gene TRBV2; 9 bases align to TRBD2. The V and J ends lost 4 bases and 5 bases, in that order; junction bases with no gene match: 11. The CDR3 has 16 amino acids. Per germline, CDR1 SNHLY and CDR2 FYNNEI. The CDR3 sequence is CASSVHGGRAAETQYF. The CDR3 region has the DNA TGTGCCAGCAGTGTTCATGGCGGGAGGGCCGCCGAGACCCAGTACTTC. Drawing the rest from reference TRBV2 and TRBJ2-5, the complete variable domain is EPEVTQTPSHQVTQMGQEVILRCVPISNHLYFYWYRQILGQKVEFLVSFYNNEISEKSEIFDDQFSVERPDGSNFTLKIRSTKLEDSAMYFCASSVHGGRAAETQYFGPGTRLLVL.

In this sample, this clonotype turned up once. The gene calls are TRBV4-2 and TRBJ2-7; 8 bases are a match to TRBD1. V dropped 4 bases and J dropped 7; count of bases not matched to a gene: 12. This CDR3 has 15 residues. Germline CDR1 reads LGHNA; CDR2 reads YNFKEQ. The CDR3, as DNA: TGTGCCAGCAGCCCAGGGACAGGTGACATGGGGGAGCAGTACTTC. This translates into CASSPGTGDMGEQYF.

The genes are TRBV7-2 and TRBJ2-2, with D maybe TRBD2 (6 bases). Germline assignment: CDR1 SGHTA and CDR2 FQGNSA. V dropped 5 bases and J dropped 6 bases, with 13 bases sitting between them. This CDR3 has 14 residues. In nucleotides, the CDR3 is TGTGCCAGCAGCACCCCCGGGAGACCCGGGGAGCTGTTTTTT. This gives the protein CASSTPGRPGELFF. Looking up the rest from reference TRBV7-2 and TRBJ2-2 gives the full variable domain: GAGVSQSPSNKVTEKGKDVELRCDPISGHTALYWYRQSLGQGLEFLIYFQGNSAPDKSGLPSDRFSAERTGGSVSTLTIQRTQQEDSAVYLCASSTPGRPGELFFGEGSRLTVL.

This rearrangement joins TRBV29-1 to TRBJ2-1, with a possible D match to TRBD2 (6 bases). The germline V gene encodes CDR1 SQVTM and CDR2 ANQGSEA. The CDR3 has 16 amino acids. Trimming took off 7 bases at V and 0 bases at J, with 19 bases between the two ends. CDR3: CSAFSSGKSSYNEQFF. CDR3 sequence (DNA): TGCAGCGCCTTTAGTAGCGGAAAGAGCTCCTACAATGAGCAGTTCTTC.

This clonotype was recorded a few times. The chain couples TRBV29-1 to TRBJ2-7; D is ambiguous. The length of the CDR3 is 13 residues. The germline V gene has CDR1 SQVTM and CDR2 ANQGSEA. V lost 3 bases and J 4 bases, leaving 13 bases between the germline ends. CDR3 coding DNA: TGCAGCGTTGAGGGCCAGCGTACTTACGAGCAGTACTTC. Translation: CSVEGQRTYEQYF.

This clonotype was seen more than once but under ten times. The V and J genes are TRBV7-2 and TRBJ2-5; no clear D gene. The CDR3 has 12 amino acids. Trimming pared 1 base from V and 1 base from J, leaving 1 base between. In germline, CDR1 is SGHTA, CDR2 FQGNSA. The CDR3 sequence: CASSLVQETQYF. The DNA for the CDR3 is TGTGCCAGCAGCTTAGTCCAAGAGACCCAGTACTTC.

The V gene is TRBV20-1, the J gene TRBJ2-5, with a possible D match to TRBD1 (5 bases). Germline CDR1 DFQATT, CDR2 SNEGSKA (reference sequence). Trimming pared 3 bases from V and 2 bases from J, leaving 16 bases between. The CDR3 runs 15 residues. In DNA form, the CDR3 reads TGCAGTGCTAGCGGGCAGGGTGACCCACAAGAGACCCAGTACTTC. Encoded protein: CSASGQGDPQETQYF.

The rearrangement uses TRBV6-5 and TRBJ1-5; tentatively, D is TRBD1 (5 bases). CDR3 length: 13 amino acids. V lost 6 bases, J lost 7 bases, and 13 bases lay in between. CDR1 is MNHEY, CDR2 SVGAGI, per germline. CDR3 DNA: TGTGCCAGCAGGGTGACAGCGTCCCAGCCCCAGCATTTT. This gives the protein CASRVTASQPQHF.

This chain uses TRBV7-3 with TRBJ2-1; D may be TRBD1 or TRBD2 (6 bases each). Germline values: CDR1 SGHTA, CDR2 FQGTGA. This CDR3 region has 13 residues. Trimming took off 6 bases at V and 6 bases at J, with 12 bases between the two ends. The CDR3 nucleotides are TGTGCCAGCAGTAGACTAGGGGGCAATGAGCAGTTCTTC. As protein: CASSRLGGNEQFF.

J is TRBJ2-5 and V is TRBV5-6, with 9 bases lining up with TRBD1. Per germline, CDR1 SGHDT and CDR2 YYEEEE. J gave up 5 bases and V 4 bases, and 6 bases lay outside the gene matches. This CDR3 has 14 amino acids. In DNA form, the CDR3 reads TGTGCCAGCAGCAACGGACAGGGGTGGGAGACCCAGTACTTC. It encodes CASSNGQGWETQYF.

The rearrangement links TRBV20-1 to TRBJ2-3; 9 bases agree with TRBD2. With 5 bases clipped from V and 2 bases from J, the junction kept 5 bases outside the gene matches. Germline V CDR1 and CDR2: DFQATT, SNEGSKA (reference sequence). This CDR3 comprises 14 residues. The CDR3 sequence is CSAGRLADTDTQYF. In DNA form, the CDR3 reads TGCAGTGCTGGTCGACTAGCGGACACAGATACGCAGTATTTT.

The J gene is TRBJ2-3, the V gene TRBV18; 7 bases are a match to TRBD2. The germline CDR1 and CDR2 sequences are KGHSH and LQKENI. V lost 0 bases and J lost 1; bases outside the gene matches: 1. The CDR3 contains 15 residues. CDR3 amino acids: CASSPPSGGTDTQYF. The CDR3 DNA reads TGTGCCAGCTCACCACCCAGCGGGGGCACAGATACGCAGTATTTT. The whole variable domain, filled in from reference TRBV18 and TRBJ2-3, reads NAGVMQNPRHLVRRRGQEARLRCSPMKGHSHVYWYRQLPEEGLKFMVYLQKENIIDESGMPKERFSAEFPKEGPSILRIQQVVRGDSAAYFCASSPPSGGTDTQYFGPGTRLTVL.

The chain's CDR3 is CSVGSSEVYGTQYF. The CDR3 nucleotides read TGCAGTGTAGGGTCTAGCGAAGTGTATGGTACGCAGTATTTT. The chain is built from TRBV20-1 and TRBJ2-3, with D possibly TRBD2 on 6 matching bases. Trimming took off 7 bases at V and 8 bases at J, with 22 bases between the two ends. Germline V gene data show CDR1 as DFQATT and CDR2 as SNEGSKA (reference sequence). This CDR3 has 14 amino acids.

The chain is built from TRBV18 and TRBJ1-1, with TRBD1 matching over 7 bases. CDR3 length: 12 residues. The germline V gene has CDR1 KGHSH and CDR2 LQKENI. V gave up 5 bases and J gave up 7 bases; unmatched junction bases: 4. The CDR3 reads CASSADRVEAFF. The CDR3 nucleotides read TGTGCCAGCTCAGCCGACAGGGTTGAAGCTTTCTTT.

The chain joins TRBV5-1 to TRBJ1-1, with D possibly matching TRBD1 (5 bases). V lost 3 bases and J lost 4, with 16 bases in between. The CDR3 is 15 amino acids. Germline V gene lookup returns CDR1 SGHRS and CDR2 YFSETQ. In DNA, the CDR3 is TGCGCCAGCAGCTCCCCCTTTGGGACCTCCACTGAAGCTTTCTTT. Translating it yields CASSSPFGTSTEAFF.

V usage is TRBV6-5 and J usage is TRBJ2-7; 11 bases are a match to TRBD2. The CDR3 spans 13 residues. V lost 9 bases, J lost 4 bases, and 5 bases stayed unmatched. Germline lookup yields CDR1 MNHEY and CDR2 SVGAGI. CDR3 sequence: CASGTSGNYEQYF. Here the CDR3 DNA reads TGTGCCAGTGGGACTAGCGGTAATTACGAGCAGTACTTC.

The rearrangement joins TRBV30 to TRBJ2-6, with 11 bases fitting TRBD1. V was pared by 6 bases and J by 1 base, with 8 bases of the junction left unmatched. This CDR3 contains 17 residues. Germline V gene sequence: CDR1 GTSNPN, CDR2 SVGIG (reference sequence). CDR3 bases: TGTGCCTGTCTGGACAGGGGGCGTCTGTCTGGGGCCAACGTCCTGACTTTC. This encodes CACLDRGRLSGANVLTF.

The chain employs TRBV9 and TRBJ2-3, with a possible D match to TRBD2 (6 bases). V lost 7 bases and J 3 bases, leaving 15 bases between the germline ends. Germline V gives CDR1 SGDLS, CDR2 YYNGEE. The length of the CDR3 is 14 residues. This CDR3 reads CASAAGRGTDTQYF. CDR3 nucleotide sequence: TGTGCCAGCGCAGCCGGGAGAGGGACAGATACGCAGTATTTT.